The 27 T cell receptor beta chains in this list originate from one sample, sequenced in a study of blood T cells in healthy people across ages. It was with a sample-barcoded 5' primer and a J-beta primer mix that a second PCR of roughly 7 to 12 cycles was run. TCRdb called the 5' RACE reads again in MiXCR, with one record for every CDR3 protein. This table holds over 550,000 distinct CDR3 sequences, approximately 30% found once. Input material: blood. All receptors derive from an elderly woman in good health.

The chain is built from TRBV12-3 or TRBV12-4 and TRBJ2-3, with D unclear. V shed 3 bases and J shed 4 bases, with 8 bases lying between them. CDR3 length: 13 amino acids. In DNA form, the CDR3 reads TGTGCCAGCAGTTTCTCTAGTTCAGATACGCAGTATTTT. Translating it yields CASSFSSSDTQYF.

The rearrangement joins TRBV5-4 to TRBJ2-3, with a tentative D call TRBD2 (7 bases). Trimming left V 7 bases short and J 4 bases short, with 19 bases between. CDR3 size: 15 residues. Germline V gene lookup returns CDR1 SGHNT and CDR2 YYREEE (reference sequence). CDR3 sequence: CASSPVGRGPDTQYF. For the CDR3, the DNA is TGTGCCAGCTCCCCCGTTGGGCGGGGGCCAGATACGCAGTATTTT.

V is TRBV19 and J is TRBJ2-7; D unresolved. Trimming removed 3 bases at V and 3 bases at J, with 9 bases between. The CDR3 totals 13 residues. Germline-derived CDR1 and CDR2 are LNHDA and SQIVND (reference sequence). The CDR3 region is CASSIKLSYEQYF. In DNA form, the CDR3 reads TGTGCCAGTAGTATCAAGCTGAGCTACGAGCAGTACTTC.

This clonotype was seen many times. The chain carries TRBV7-2 and TRBJ2-1; 10 bases match TRBD2. With V trimmed by 1 base and J by 15 bases, 12 bases remained unmatched. The CDR3 is made up of 15 amino acids. The V gene's germline CDR1 is SGHTA and CDR2 FQGNSA. The CDR3 protein is CASSLGLAGGLNPFF. The CDR3 DNA follows: TGTGCCAGCAGCTTAGGGTTAGCGGGGGGTCTTAATCCGTTCTTC.

On this clonotype itself: A much larger clone lies one base from this, so it may be a read error. It is likely a read error, because the conserved phenylalanine at the end of the CDR3 is missing. J is TRBJ1-2 and V is TRBV10-3; 7 bases align to TRBD1. Germline CDR1 is ENHRY and CDR2 is SYGVKD. V shed 2 bases, J shed 7 bases, and the junction held 7 bases outside the gene matches. The CDR3 sequence is 14 residues long. The CDR3 here is CAISEIQGVGGYTV. In DNA form, the CDR3 reads TGTGCCATCAGTGAGATCCAGGGGGTAGGTGGCTACACCGTC.

The rearrangement uses TRBV9 and TRBJ1-5; no firm D call. Between the trimmed V and J ends, which lost 0 bases and 8 bases, there was a span of 15 bases. This CDR3 contains 15 residues. Germline V gene sequence: CDR1 SGDLS, CDR2 YYNGEE. This CDR3 reads CASSVAPDPGEPQHF. The CDR3 nucleotides read TGTGCCAGCAGCGTAGCCCCTGACCCCGGCGAGCCCCAGCATTTT.

Remarks on this clonotype: It may be a read error: a sequence one base away is much more abundant. The chain links TRBV25-1 to TRBJ2-7, with a possible D match to TRBD1 (6 bases). Germline V CDR1 and CDR2: MGHDK, SYGVNS. Trimming took off 6 bases at V and 6 bases at J, with 21 bases between the two ends. The CDR3 is 15 amino acids. The CDR3 reads CASRTGSTAQGEQYF. CDR3 DNA sequence: TGTGCCAGCAGGACAGGCTCCACCGCCCAGGGCGAGCAGTACTTC.

The J gene is TRBJ1-6, the V gene TRBV2; D might be TRBD1 (5 bases). The CDR3 runs 15 residues. Trimming took off 6 bases at V and 3 bases at J, with 12 bases between the two ends. From germline, CDR1 is SNHLY and CDR2 FYNNEI. Written as DNA, the CDR3 is TGTGCCAGCAGGCCGGAGACAGTCTATAATTCACCCCTCCACTTT. This codes for CASRPETVYNSPLHF.

In regard to this clonotype: At one boundary the junction diverges from the germline segment, which might be a read error. This sequence joins TRBV28 and TRBJ1-6; D not certain. CDR1 MDHEN and CDR2 SYDVKM come from the germline V gene. The CDR3 contains 14 residues. The CDR3 region is CASSSPGETSPRHF. CDR3 DNA sequence: TGTGCCAGCAGTTCCCCCGGGGAGACTTCACCCCGCCACTTT. The full variable domain, its missing parts supplied by reference TRBV28 and TRBJ1-6, is DVKVTQSSRYLVKRTGEKVFLECVQDMDHENMFWYRQDPGLGLRLIYFSYDVKMKEKGDIPEGYSVSREKKERFSLILESASTNQTSMYLCASSSPGETSPRHFGNGTRLTVT.

The J gene is TRBJ2-5, the V gene TRBV9; D might be TRBD1 (6 bases). CDR1 SGDLS and CDR2 YYNGEE come from the germline V gene. This CDR3 is 15 amino acids long. V was shortened by 0 bases and J by 6 bases, with 15 bases between the two germline ends. CDR3 residues: CASSVDPGVGKTQYF. The DNA for the CDR3 is TGTGCCAGCAGCGTAGACCCAGGGGTGGGGAAGACCCAGTACTTC.

J is TRBJ1-2 and V is TRBV5-1; unclear D gene. Germline lookup yields CDR1 SGHRS and CDR2 YFSETQ. This CDR3 comprises 15 residues. V shed 0 bases and J shed 2 bases, with 11 bases lying between them. CDR3 loop: CASSLAAELNYGYTF. CDR3 nucleotides: TGCGCCAGCAGCTTGGCCGCAGAGCTAAACTATGGCTACACCTTC.

The chain recombines TRBV28 with TRBJ2-1; 10 nucleotides match TRBD2. Germline CDR1 and CDR2: MDHEN and SYDVKM. The CDR3 runs to 14 residues. The junction had 8 bases not matched to a gene; V was cut back by 6 bases and J by 9 bases. The CDR3 is CASRLAGSASEQFF. The CDR3 coding sequence is TGTGCCAGCAGACTAGCGGGATCTGCTAGTGAGCAGTTCTTC.

In its sample, this clonotype was seen a few times. This chain connects TRBV20-1 to TRBJ2-7; D may correspond to TRBD1 or TRBD2 (6 bases each). V lost 6 bases to trimming and J lost 0 bases, with 12 bases between them. Germline CDR1 reads DFQATT; CDR2 reads SNEGSKA (reference sequence). The CDR3 length is 13 residues. The CDR3, as DNA: TGCAGTGCCGAGGGGGGTAGCTCCTACGAGCAGTACTTC. It specifies CSAEGGSSYEQYF.

There are a few counts of this clonotype. The V and J genes are TRBV7-9 and TRBJ1-1, with D possibly TRBD1 on 5 matching bases. From germline, CDR1 is SEHNR and CDR2 FQNEAQ (reference sequence). The length of the CDR3 is 16 residues. Trimming shortened V by 3 bases and J by 4 bases, and 18 bases separated the two germline ends. CDR3 bases: TGTGCCAGCAGCTTTCCCCCAGGGAAGGGATCCACTGAAGCTTTCTTT. This codes for CASSFPPGKGSTEAFF.

Notes on this clonotype: A much more abundant neighbour one base away suggests this may be a read error. V gene TRBV12-3 or TRBV12-4 combines with J gene TRBJ2-3; 8 nucleotides agree with TRBD1. The CDR3 sequence is 14 residues long. Trimming cost V 11 bases and J 5 bases; bases outside gene matches: 12. CDR3 region: CACILQGEEDTQYF. As DNA, the CDR3 is TGTGCCTGCATCTTACAGGGGGAGGAAGATACGCAGTATTTT.

The sample holds many counts of this clonotype. The chain combines TRBV5-1 with TRBJ2-7, with 10 bases aligning to TRBD2. The CDR3 is 16 residues long. Losses at the gene ends were 0 bases for V and 2 bases for J; bases not matched to a gene: 5. Per the germline V gene, CDR1 is SGHRS and CDR2 is YFSETQ. The CDR3 nucleotides are TGCGCCAGCAGCTTGGGTAGCGGGGGGCGCGCCTACGAGCAGTACTTC. This encodes CASSLGSGGRAYEQYF.

In this sample, this clonotype turned up a few times. The chain joins TRBV6-6 to TRBJ1-2; D is ambiguous. Germline CDR1 is MNHNY and CDR2 is SVGAGI (reference sequence). CDR3 length: 15 residues. The germline V and J ends were trimmed by 2 bases and 2 bases, with 12 bases remaining between them. The CDR3 DNA is TGTGCCAGCAGTTACAGGGTAGAAGGAAACTATGGCTACACCTTC. As protein: CASSYRVEGNYGYTF.

This clonotype was detected many times. The chain joins TRBV6-1 to TRBJ1-5; 8 bases line up with TRBD1. The CDR3 length is 15 residues. V shed 3 bases, J shed 2 bases, and the junction held 3 bases outside the gene matches. Germline V gene sequence: CDR1 MNHNS, CDR2 SASEGT. DNA for the CDR3: TGTGCCAGCAGTGAGGACAGGGCGCGCAATCAGCCCCAGCATTTT. Translation gives CASSEDRARNQPQHF.

In its sample, this clonotype was seen many times. J is TRBJ1-2 and V is TRBV7-3, with D maybe TRBD1 (6 bases). Germline V gene sequence: CDR1 SGHTA, CDR2 FQGTGA. The CDR3 covers 17 residues. Trimming cost V 0 bases and J 3 bases, with 17 bases left between them. Here the CDR3 reads CASSLTRQGSVDYGYTF. CDR3 coding DNA: TGTGCCAGCAGCTTAACCCGGCAGGGGAGTGTGGACTATGGCTACACCTTC.

This clonotype has at least ten counts. In nucleotides, the CDR3 is TGTGCCAGCAGCATCGGGTCAGGCTACGAGCAGTACTTC. This gives the protein CASSIGSGYEQYF. The rearrangement links TRBV7-6 to TRBJ2-7, with D uncertain. The CDR3 is made up of 13 amino acids. With 5 bases removed from V and 3 bases from J, the gap between germline ends came to 11 bases. The germline CDR1 and CDR2 sequences are SGHVS and FNYEAQ. The full variable domain, completed using reference TRBV7-6 and TRBJ2-7, is GAGVSQSPRYKVTKRGQDVALRCDPISGHVSLYWYRQALGQGPEFLTYFNYEAQQDKSGLPNDRFSAERPEGSISTLTIQRTEQRDSAMYRCASSIGSGYEQYFGPGTRLTVT.

This clonotype has just a few counts. The junction does not match germline at one end; this may be a read error. The chain couples TRBV20-1 to TRBJ2-7, with D perhaps matching TRBD2 (5 bases). The CDR3 totals 12 residues. The germline CDR1 and CDR2 sequences are DFQATT and SNEGSKA (reference sequence). The CDR3: CRANGGPYEQYF. The DNA of the CDR3 is TGCAGGGCTAACGGAGGACCCTACGAGCAGTACTTC.

Note on this clonotype: This may come from a read error, since a much larger clone is one base off. V is TRBV7-9 and J is TRBJ2-4; 14 bases fit TRBD2. The CDR3 loop spans 16 amino acids. Germline V gene sequence: CDR1 SEHNR, CDR2 FQNEAQ (reference sequence). With V trimmed by 8 bases and J by 5 bases, 8 bases remained unmatched. CDR3: CASGYGLAGGENIQYF. CDR3 DNA: TGTGCCAGCGGCTACGGACTAGCGGGGGGCGAAAACATTCAGTACTTC.

This clonotype was recorded at least ten times. This sequence joins TRBV20-1 and TRBJ2-1; 9 bases line up with TRBD2. V trimming: 8 bases; J trimming: 8 bases; junction bases outside the gene matches: 16. CDR3 length: 15 residues. CDR1 is DFQATT, CDR2 SNEGSKA, per germline (reference sequence). The CDR3 DNA follows: TGCAGTTCCCAGGGCGGGGGGGCCTCAGCGGATGAGCAGTTCTTC. Protein product: CSSQGGGASADEQFF.

This clonotype was seen more than once but under ten times. The chain joins TRBV6-5 to TRBJ1-1; 8 bases map to TRBD1. V lost 5 bases, J lost 4 bases, and 3 bases stayed unmatched. The CDR3 runs 13 residues. Germline loops: CDR1 MNHEY, CDR2 SVGAGI. The DNA for the CDR3 is TGTGCCAGCAGTAGGGACAGGAGCACTGAAGCTTTCTTT. Translation: CASSRDRSTEAFF.

V is TRBV20-1 and J is TRBJ1-5; D is ambiguous. V was pared by 0 bases and J by 2 bases, with 17 bases between. Per germline, CDR1 DFQATT and CDR2 SNEGSKA (reference sequence). CDR3 size: 17 residues. CDR3 coding DNA: TGCAGTGCTAGAGATCTATCCAGCCTAGCGCGCAATCAGCCCCAGCATTTT. As protein: CSARDLSSLARNQPQHF.

This chain joins TRBV20-1 and TRBJ2-3, with D unresolved. Germline CDR1 reads DFQATT; CDR2 reads SNEGSKA (reference sequence). The V and J ends lost 3 bases and 8 bases respectively, with 12 bases between them. The CDR3 covers 12 residues. CDR3 nucleotide sequence: TGCAGTGCTAGTGGCGTCGGCTTTACGCAGTATTTT. Its translation is CSASGVGFTQYF.

Comments on this clonotype: A much larger clone lies one base from this, so it may be a read error. The V and J genes are TRBV20-1 and TRBJ2-1, with D maybe TRBD1 (5 bases). CDR3 length equals 15 residues. V was shortened by 6 bases and J by 0 bases, with 15 bases between the two germline ends. From germline, CDR1 is DFQATT and CDR2 SNEGSKA (reference sequence). As DNA, the CDR3 is TGCAGTGCCCCCCCGGCAGGGAACTCCTACAATGAGCAGTTCTTC. This sequence encodes CSAPPAGNSYNEQFF.